The sequence of this TCR beta chain was determined in a study of blood T cell repertoires in COVID-19. As for the study in general: The cDNA or gDNA used as material had been derived from T cells, B-cell-depleted T cells, or PBMCs.

In the source study's methods: How many nucleated cells were present was estimated from reference gene primer amplification. Using immunoSEQ multiplex PCR, the repertoire was profiled, and TCRdb retains in-frame clones only, with some absent. D and trimming come from the DNA, and the V and J calls and clone size come from that table. Seen here are 100,000 to 150,000 clones, almost 70% observed once, and the top ten hold about 1.9%. This clone showed up just once. The germline gives CDR1 SGDLS, CDR2 YYNGEE. V was cut by 0 bases and J by 1 base, with 6 bases left in between. This CDR3 spans 14 amino acids.

This receptor was taken from a woman aged 70-85 years with acute or convalescent COVID-19. Sequenced: peripheral blood. This chain links TRBV9 with TRBJ2-3; D may be TRBD2 (5 bases). CDR3 DNA: TGTGCCAGCAGCGTAGGGCGGGGCACAGATACGCAGTATTTT. This translates into CASSVGRGTDTQYF.